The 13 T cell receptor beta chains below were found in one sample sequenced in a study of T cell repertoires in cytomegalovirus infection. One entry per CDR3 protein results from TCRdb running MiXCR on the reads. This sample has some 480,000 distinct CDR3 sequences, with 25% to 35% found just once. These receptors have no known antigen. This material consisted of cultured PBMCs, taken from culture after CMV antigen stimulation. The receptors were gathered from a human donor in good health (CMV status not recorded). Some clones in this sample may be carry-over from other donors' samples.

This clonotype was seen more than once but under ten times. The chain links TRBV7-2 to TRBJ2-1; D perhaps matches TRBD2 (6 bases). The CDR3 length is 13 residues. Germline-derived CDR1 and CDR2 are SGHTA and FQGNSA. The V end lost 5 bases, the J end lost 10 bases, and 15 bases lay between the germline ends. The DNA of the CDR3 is TGTGCCAGCAGCCCGACTAGTTTGAGCGAGCAGTTCTTC. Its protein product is CASSPTSLSEQFF.

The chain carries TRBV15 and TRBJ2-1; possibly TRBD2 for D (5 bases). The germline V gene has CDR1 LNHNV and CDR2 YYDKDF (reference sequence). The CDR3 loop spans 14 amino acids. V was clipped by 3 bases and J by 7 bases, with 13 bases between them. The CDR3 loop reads CATSSGQRLNEQFF. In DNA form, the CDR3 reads TGTGCCACCAGCAGCGGTCAACGACTAAATGAGCAGTTCTTC.

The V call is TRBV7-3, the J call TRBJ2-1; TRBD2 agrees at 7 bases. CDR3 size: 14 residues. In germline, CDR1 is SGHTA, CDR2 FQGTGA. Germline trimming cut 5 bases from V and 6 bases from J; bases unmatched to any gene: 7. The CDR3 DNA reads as TGTGCCAGCAGCATGGGACTACTGCCCAATGAGCAGTTCTTC. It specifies CASSMGLLPNEQFF.

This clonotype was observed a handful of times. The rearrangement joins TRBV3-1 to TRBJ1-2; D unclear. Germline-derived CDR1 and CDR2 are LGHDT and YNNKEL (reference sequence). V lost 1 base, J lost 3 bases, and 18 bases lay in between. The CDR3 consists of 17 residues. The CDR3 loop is CASSQVLDAKWDYGYTF. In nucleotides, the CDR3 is TGTGCCAGCAGCCAAGTGTTAGACGCTAAGTGGGACTATGGCTACACCTTC. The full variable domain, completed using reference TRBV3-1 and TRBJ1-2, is DTAVSQTPKYLVTQMGNDKSIKCEQNLGHDTMYWYKQDSKKFLKIMFSYNNKELIINETVPNRFSPKSPDKAHLNLHINSLELGDSAVYFCASSQVLDAKWDYGYTFGSGTRLTVV.

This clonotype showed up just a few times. The CDR3 coding sequence is TGCAGTGCACCCCGTAGCGGGAGCGCAGATACGCAGTATTTT. Its translation is CSAPRSGSADTQYF. The rearrangement joins TRBV20-1 to TRBJ2-3, with 9 bases that match TRBD2. Germline loops: CDR1 DFQATT, CDR2 SNEGSKA (reference sequence). V gave up 6 bases and J gave up 4 bases; unmatched junction bases: 8. The CDR3 is made up of 14 amino acids.

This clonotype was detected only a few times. The CDR3 bases are TGTGCCAGCAGTTACCTCCGGGTAGAAGAGACCCAGTACTTC. Its protein is CASSYLRVEETQYF. The chain carries TRBV6-6 and TRBJ2-5, with D hard to call. Looked up from germline, CDR1 is MNHNY and CDR2 is SVGAGI (reference sequence). The CDR3 spans 14 residues. The V gene lost 2 bases and the J gene lost 3 bases, with 10 bases spanning the gap.

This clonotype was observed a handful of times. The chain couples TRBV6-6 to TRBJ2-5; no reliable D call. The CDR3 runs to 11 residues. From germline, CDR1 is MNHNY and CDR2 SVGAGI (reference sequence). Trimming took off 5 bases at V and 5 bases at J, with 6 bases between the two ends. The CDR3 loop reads CASSRLETQYF. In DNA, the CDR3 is TGTGCCAGCAGTCGTCTGGAGACCCAGTACTTC.

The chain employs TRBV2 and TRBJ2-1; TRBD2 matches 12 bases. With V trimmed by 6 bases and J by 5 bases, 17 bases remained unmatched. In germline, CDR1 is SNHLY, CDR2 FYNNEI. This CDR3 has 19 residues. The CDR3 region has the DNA TGTGCCAGCAGGTCCGCGGTCGGGCTAGCGGGAGGGGTCCACAATGAGCAGTTCTTC. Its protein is CASRSAVGLAGGVHNEQFF.

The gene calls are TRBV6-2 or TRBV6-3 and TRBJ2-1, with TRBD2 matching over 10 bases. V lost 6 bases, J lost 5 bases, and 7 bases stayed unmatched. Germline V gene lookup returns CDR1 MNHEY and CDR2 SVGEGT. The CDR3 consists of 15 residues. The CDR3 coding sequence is TGTGCCAGCAGAGAGCCAGGACTAGCGGACAATGAGCAGTTCTTC. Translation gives CASREPGLADNEQFF.

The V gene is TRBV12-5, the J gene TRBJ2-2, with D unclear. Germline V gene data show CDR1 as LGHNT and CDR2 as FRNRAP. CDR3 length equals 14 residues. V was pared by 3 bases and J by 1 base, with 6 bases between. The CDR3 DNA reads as TGTGCTAGTGGTTTCCCCGTGAACACCGGGGAGCTGTTTTTT. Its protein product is CASGFPVNTGELFF.

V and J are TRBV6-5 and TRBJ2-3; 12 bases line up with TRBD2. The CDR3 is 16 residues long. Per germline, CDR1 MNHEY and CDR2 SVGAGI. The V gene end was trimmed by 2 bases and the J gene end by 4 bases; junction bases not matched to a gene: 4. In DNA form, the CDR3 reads TGTGCCAGCAGTTACACTAGCGGGAGGCGGGCAGATACGCAGTATTTT. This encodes CASSYTSGRRADTQYF.

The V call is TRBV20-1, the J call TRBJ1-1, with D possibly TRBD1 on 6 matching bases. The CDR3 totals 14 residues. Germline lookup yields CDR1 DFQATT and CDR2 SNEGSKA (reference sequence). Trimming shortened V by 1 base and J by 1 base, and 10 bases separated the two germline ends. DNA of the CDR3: TGCAGTGCTAGAGCGGGGGCCTCGAACACTGAAGCTTTCTTT. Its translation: CSARAGASNTEAFF.

The CDR3 protein is CASRTSGLAYNEQFF. DNA for the CDR3: TGTGCCAGCAGGACATCGGGACTAGCCTACAATGAGCAGTTCTTC. This chain joins TRBV12-3 or TRBV12-4 and TRBJ2-1; TRBD2 agrees at 8 bases. V was pared by 6 bases and J by 2 bases, with 6 bases of the junction left unmatched. The CDR3 loop spans 15 amino acids.